The clone carrying this TCR beta chain showed up just a few times. The CDR3 runs 16 residues. CDR1 is WSHSY and CDR2 is SAAADI in the germline V gene. The V segment lost 6 bases and the J segment 0 bases; nucleotides outside the gene matches: 7. This entry comes from a study of blood T cell repertoires in COVID-19. Study in general: PBMCs, B-cell-depleted T cells, or T cells provided the cDNA or gDNA that made up the material.

Authors' data handling: Counts of nucleated cells, estimated from reference gene primer amplification, were obtained. This table comes from immunoSEQ multiplex PCR, and its TCRdb copy is limited to in-frame clones, with some not included. The V and J calls and clone size were taken over from that table, and D and trimming were inferred from the DNA. The sample shows 130,000 to 150,000 clones, about 87% of them seen only once. The V gene is TRBV10-2, the J gene TRBJ2-7; 11 positions agree with TRBD2. The sequencing input was peripheral blood. The receptor was isolated from a woman aged 40 to 50 with acute or convalescent COVID-19. This chain's CDR3 is CASRDRTSGSSYEQYF. CDR3 DNA sequence: TGCGCCAGCAGGGACCGAACTAGCGGGAGCTCCTACGAGCAGTACTTC.